These T cell receptor beta chains were read from a single sample in a study of blood T cell repertoires in COVID-19. Measured with immunoSEQ multiplex PCR; TCRdb has only the in-frame clones, and not every one. The table includes 470,000 or so clones, 87% detected once. Sequenced input: PBMCs or T cells enriched from blood (not recorded which). Receptors originate from a woman younger than 30 with acute COVID-19. Both conserved end residues are part of each CDR3. A D gene is named only where the DNA matches it firmly. Clone size is shown for a subset of rows, as once, few, many or a class of expanded clone.

TRBJ1-5,TRBD1,TRBV5-1,few,TGCGCCAGCAGCTTGCATGCACAGGGGGATAGCAATCAGCCCCAGCATTTT,CASSLHAQGDSNQPQHF
TRBJ2-1,TRBD2,TRBV5-1,NA,TGCGCCAGCAGCGAAAGCGGGGTCTCCTACAATGAGCAGTTCTTC,CASSESGVSYNEQFF
TRBJ1-5,NA,TRBV6-5,NA,TGTGCCAGCGCCCTGGGAGTGAATCAGCCCCAGCATTTT,CASALGVNQPQHF
TRBJ1-1,TRBD1,TRBV10-3,NA,TGTGCCATCAGTGAGGGGGGACAGGGGGGTGTAGCTTTCTTT,CAISEGGQGGVAFF
TRBJ2-1,NA,TRBV6-5,once,TGTGCCAGCATGGCGGGCAGCAATGAGCAGTTCTTC,CASMAGSNEQFF
TRBJ1-4,NA,TRBV5-5,NA,TGTGCCAGCAGCCTCCTACAGGGAACTAATGAAAAACTGTTTTTT,CASSLLQGTNEKLFF
TRBJ2-7,NA,TRBV20-1,NA,TGCAGTGCAAGTACAGGGTTGTGGGTGGAAAACGAGCAGTACTTC,CSASTGLWVENEQYF
TRBJ1-2,TRBD1,TRBV9,NA,TGTGCCAGCAGCCACCGAAGTACAGGGGGCGACTATGGCTACACCTTC,CASSHRSTGGDYGYTF
TRBJ1-1,NA,TRBV5-6,NA,TGTGCCAGCAGCTGGGACACCGGAAACACTGAAGCTTTCTTT,CASSWDTGNTEAFF
TRBJ2-1,NA,TRBV28,NA,TGTGCCAGCAGACCTAAACGGGTGCACAATGAGCAGTTCTTC,CASRPKRVHNEQFF
TRBJ2-7,NA,TRBV10-3,NA,TGTGCCATCAGTGTGGAGGGTTGGGAGCAGTACTTC,CAISVEGWEQYF
TRBJ2-7,NA,TRBV3-1/TRBV3-2,NA,TGTGCCAGCAGCCAAGATGCATTTATAGTTTACGAGCAGTACTTC,CASSQDAFIVYEQYF
TRBJ2-1,NA,TRBV4-3,NA,TGCGCCAGCAGCCAAGGGAGGGAGCAGTTCTTC,CASSQGREQFF
TRBJ1-2,NA,TRBV9,NA,TGTGCCAGCGGTGTAGATTCTTATGGCTACACCTTC,CASGVDSYGYTF
TRBJ2-1,TRBD2,TRBV27,NA,TGTGCCAGCACCCCCCATCGAGCTAGCGGGTGGGATGAGCAGTTCTTC,CASTPHRASGWDEQFF
TRBJ2-3,TRBD2,TRBV27,NA,TGTGCCAGCAGTTTACAGGGACTAGCGGGAGAGGTGTATACGCAGTATTTT,CASSLQGLAGEVYTQYF
TRBJ1-1,NA,TRBV6-5,NA,TGTGCCAGCGAGGGCCTTGGGCGGGAGGGGGCTTTCTTT,CASEGLGREGAFF
TRBJ1-1,NA,TRBV7-3,NA,TGTGCCAGCAGCTTTAACATGAACACTGAAGCTTTCTTT,CASSFNMNTEAFF
TRBJ1-1,TRBD1,TRBV19,NA,TGTGCCAGTAGTATTCGGCTCCAGGGGGACACTGAAGCTTTCTTT,CASSIRLQGDTEAFF
TRBJ1-6,NA,TRBV3-1/TRBV3-2,NA,TGTGCCAGCGCGTCTCAGGGAACTTCACCCCTCCACTTT,CASASQGTSPLHF
TRBJ2-7,NA,TRBV7-9,once,TGTGCCAGCAGCCCCCAGGCGTTCTACGACTACGAGCAGTACTTC,CASSPQAFYDYEQYF
TRBJ2-7,NA,TRBV19,few,TGTGCCAGTAGTATAAATCAGGCATCCTACGAGCAGTACTTC,CASSINQASYEQYF
TRBJ2-1,TRBD2,TRBV4-3,few,TGCGCCAGCAGCCGACTAGCGGGAGACCTCAATGAGCAGTTCTTC,CASSRLAGDLNEQFF
TRBJ1-1,TRBD1,TRBV10-3,NA,TGTGCCATCAGCCGGACAGGTGAGTCCACTGAAGCTTTCTTT,CAISRTGESTEAFF
TRBJ2-7,TRBD2,TRBV9,NA,TGTGCCAGCAGCGTTAGCGGGAGGGCCGGGAACGAGCAGTACTTC,CASSVSGRAGNEQYF
TRBJ2-7,NA,TRBV6-2/TRBV6-3,NA,TGTGCCAGCAGTTACGTCGCTGGCAGTGCGGTGCAGTACTTC,CASSYVAGSAVQYF
TRBJ2-7,NA,TRBV13,once,TGTGCCAGCAGCTCCAACCCTATGCTAGCGACCGGCTCCTACGAGCAGTACTTC,CASSSNPMLATGSYEQYF
TRBJ2-7,NA,TRBV11-3,NA,TGTGCCAGCAGCTTGGGGGAGGCCTACGAGCAGTACTTC,CASSLGEAYEQYF
TRBJ1-3,NA,TRBV9,once,TGTGCCAGCAGCGTAGGGAGGACCGGAAACACCATATATTTT,CASSVGRTGNTIYF
TRBJ1-1,NA,TRBV28,NA,TGTGCCAGCAGTTTAACCGGGACAACTAACACTGAAGCTTTCTTT,CASSLTGTTNTEAFF
TRBJ1-2,NA,TRBV19,few,TGTGCCAGTAGTCTGGGCCGGGGGAATGGCTACACCTTC,CASSLGRGNGYTF
TRBJ2-5,NA,TRBV3-1/TRBV3-2,NA,TGTGCCAGCAGCCAAGGGCGGTGGACTCAAGAGACCCAGTACTTC,CASSQGRWTQETQYF
TRBJ2-3,TRBD1,TRBV4-1,NA,TGCGCCAGCAGCAAGAGTCCAGGGGGCGGGAGCACAGATACGCAGTATTTT,CASSKSPGGGSTDTQYF